The next 2 T cell receptor beta chains were all read from a single sample in a study of shared clonotypes between healthy human individuals (dated by TCRdb to about 2020). Libraries were constructed by the immunoSEQ multiplex PCR assay. As stored in TCRdb, this immuneACCESS dataset retains in-frame rearrangements with V and J assigned. A fraction of the clones does not appear; measured against another copy, unresolved V genes explain less than half of the discrepancy, and the remainder lacks a known reason. The sample contains millions of clones, around 94% of them found a single time. The top ten clonotypes cover roughly 0.15% of the sample. Sequencing was carried out using naive CD4+ T cells sorted from blood. The intended sense of this specimen's cell subset or site label: CD45RA+ positively selected. Receptors originate from a man between 18 and 35 years old in good health.

The chain employs TRBV2 and TRBJ2-1, with a weak D call TRBD2 (6 bases). Looked up from germline, CDR1 is SNHLY and CDR2 is FYNNEI. V shed 3 bases and J shed 4 bases, with 19 bases lying between them. The CDR3 length is 17 residues. Here the CDR3 reads CASSEGGRRGYYNEQFF. The DNA for the CDR3 is TGTGCCAGCAGTGAGGGGGGACGGCGGGGATATTACAATGAGCAGTTCTTC.

This clone was seen only once. At one of its ends the junction is not consistent with the germline gene, which may arise from a read error. This chain links TRBV9 with TRBJ2-3, with 9 bases matching TRBD1. The CDR3 sequence is 15 residues long. The germline V gene encodes CDR1 SGDLS and CDR2 YYNGEE. The CDR3 DNA follows: TGTGCCAGCAGCGGCGGGACAGGGCACACAGATACGCAATATTTT. Translated: CASSGGTGHTDTQYF.